The rows below give T cell receptor beta chains drawn from one sample of a study of blood T cell repertoires in COVID-19. The protocol was immunoSEQ multiplex PCR, while the TCRdb copy is restricted to in-frame clones and leaves out a portion. Seen here are 350,000 to 550,000 clones, roughly nine tenths observed once, and the top ten hold 1% to 1.3%. Sequenced material: PBMCs or T cells enriched from blood (not recorded which). Every receptor here comes from a young man who had recovered from COVID-19. Both conserved end residues are part of each CDR3. D genes are given only for firm matches. A row's size may be missing; if present it is once, few, many or a size class.

>TRBD1|TRBJ1-5|NA|TRBV28
TGTGCCAGCAGTCCGACAGGGCTATCCCAGCCCCAGCATTTT
CASSPTGLSQPQHF
>NA|TRBJ1-2|NA|TRBV12-3/TRBV12-4
TGTGCCAGCAGTGCGGGAAGGAACTATGGCTACACCTTC
CASSAGRNYGYTF
>TRBD1|TRBJ2-6|once|TRBV4-1
TGCGCCAGCAGCAGAAGAGGGGGCGTATCTGGGGCCAACGTCCTGACTTTC
CASSRRGGVSGANVLTF
>NA|TRBJ1-4|NA|TRBV27
TGTGCCAGCAGTTTGTACAGCAGAACTGGCGAAAAACTGTTTTTT
CASSLYSRTGEKLFF
>TRBD2|TRBJ2-1|once|TRBV13
TGTGCCAGCAGCCCTCTTACGCGGGTTCTAGCGGGAGGGCTGCGCAATGAGCAGTTCTTC
CASSPLTRVLAGGLRNEQFF
>NA|TRBJ1-1|NA|TRBV9
TGTGCCAGCAGCGTAGGGGCAGGGTTCATGAACACTGAAGCTTTCTTT
CASSVGAGFMNTEAFF
>TRBD1|TRBJ1-1|once|TRBV2
TGTGCCAGCAGTATCGACAGGGCAAACACTGAAGCTTTCTTT
CASSIDRANTEAFF
>TRBD2|TRBJ2-2|NA|TRBV24-1
TGTGCCACCAGTGAAATGGCGGGAGGGGCCGGGGAGCTGTTTTTT
CATSEMAGGAGELFF
>NA|TRBJ1-2|NA|TRBV6-5
TGTGCCAGCAGTTACTCAGGGAGGAATGGCTACACCTTC
CASSYSGRNGYTF
>TRBD1|TRBJ1-2|NA|TRBV3-1/TRBV3-2
TGTGCCAGCAGGTCTGCGCAGGGGGGTGGCTACACCTTC
CASRSAQGGGYTF
>NA|TRBJ1-1|NA|TRBV7-9
TGTGCCAGCAGCTTTGAGGGTATGAACACTGAAGCTTTCTTT
CASSFEGMNTEAFF
>TRBD2|TRBJ2-1|few|TRBV28
TGTGCCAGCACCACCGGGACTACCTCCTACAATGAGCAGTTCTTC
CASTTGTTSYNEQFF
>NA|TRBJ1-5|NA|TRBV2
TGTGCCAGCGGACAGCTGAGCAATCAGCCCCAGCATTTT
CASGQLSNQPQHF